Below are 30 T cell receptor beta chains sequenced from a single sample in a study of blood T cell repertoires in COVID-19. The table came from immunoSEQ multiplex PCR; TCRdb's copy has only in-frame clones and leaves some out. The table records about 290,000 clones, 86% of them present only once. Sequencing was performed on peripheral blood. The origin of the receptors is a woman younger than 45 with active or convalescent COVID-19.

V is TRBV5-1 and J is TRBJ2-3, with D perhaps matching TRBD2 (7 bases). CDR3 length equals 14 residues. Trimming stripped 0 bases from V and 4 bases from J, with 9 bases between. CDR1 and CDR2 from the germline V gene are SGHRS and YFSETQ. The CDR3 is CASSLGGGSDTQYF. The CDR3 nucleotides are TGCGCCAGCAGCTTGGGCGGGGGCTCAGATACGCAGTATTTT.

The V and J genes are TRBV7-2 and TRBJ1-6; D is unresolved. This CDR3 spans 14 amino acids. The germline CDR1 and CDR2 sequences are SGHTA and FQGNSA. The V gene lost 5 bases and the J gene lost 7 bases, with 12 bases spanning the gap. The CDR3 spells CASSPSGRNSPLHF. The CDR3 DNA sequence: TGTGCCAGCAGCCCATCCGGGAGGAATTCACCCCTCCACTTT.

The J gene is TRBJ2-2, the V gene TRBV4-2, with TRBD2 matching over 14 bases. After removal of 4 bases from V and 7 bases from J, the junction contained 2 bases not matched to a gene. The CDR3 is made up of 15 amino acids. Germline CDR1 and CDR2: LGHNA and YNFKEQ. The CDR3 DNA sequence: TGTGCCAGCAGCCTTGGGACTAGCGGGGGCGGGGAGCTGTTTTTT. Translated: CASSLGTSGGGELFF.

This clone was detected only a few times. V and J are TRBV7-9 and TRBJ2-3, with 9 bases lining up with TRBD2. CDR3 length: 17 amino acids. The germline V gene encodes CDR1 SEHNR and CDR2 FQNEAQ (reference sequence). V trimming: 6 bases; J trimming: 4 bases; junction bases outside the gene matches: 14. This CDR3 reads CASRRPTRGGKADTQYF. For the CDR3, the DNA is TGTGCCAGCAGAAGGCCCACGCGGGGGGGCAAAGCAGATACGCAGTATTTT.

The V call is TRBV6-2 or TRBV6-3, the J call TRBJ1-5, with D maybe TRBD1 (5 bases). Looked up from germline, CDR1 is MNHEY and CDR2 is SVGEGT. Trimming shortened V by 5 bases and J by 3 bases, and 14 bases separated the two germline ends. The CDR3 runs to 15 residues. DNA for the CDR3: TGTGCCAGCAGTATTTCTACAGGATACAATCAGCCCCAGCATTTT. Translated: CASSISTGYNQPQHF.

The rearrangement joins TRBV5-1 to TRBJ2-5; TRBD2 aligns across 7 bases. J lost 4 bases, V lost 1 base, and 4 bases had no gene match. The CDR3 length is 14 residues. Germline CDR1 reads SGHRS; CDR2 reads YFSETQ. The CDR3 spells CASSLPGGGETQYF. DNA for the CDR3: TGCGCCAGCAGCTTGCCGGGGGGAGGAGAGACCCAGTACTTC.

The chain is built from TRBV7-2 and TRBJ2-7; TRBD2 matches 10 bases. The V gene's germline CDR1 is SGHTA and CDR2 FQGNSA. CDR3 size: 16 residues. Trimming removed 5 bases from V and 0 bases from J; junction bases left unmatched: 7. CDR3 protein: CASSQRASGSSYEQYF. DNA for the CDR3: TGTGCCAGCAGCCAAAGGGCTAGCGGGAGCTCCTACGAGCAGTACTTC.

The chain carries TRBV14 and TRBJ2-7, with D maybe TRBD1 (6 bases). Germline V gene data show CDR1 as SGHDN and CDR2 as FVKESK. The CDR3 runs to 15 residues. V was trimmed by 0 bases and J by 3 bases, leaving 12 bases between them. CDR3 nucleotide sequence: TGTGCCAGCAGCCAAGATAGGGCCAGGGGCTACGAGCAGTACTTC. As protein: CASSQDRARGYEQYF. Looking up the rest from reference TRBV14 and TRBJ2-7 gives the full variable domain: EAGVTQFPSHSVIEKGQTVTLRCDPISGHDNLYWYRRVMGKEIKFLLHFVKESKQDESGMPNNRFLAERTGGTYSTLKVQPAELEDSGVYFCASSQDRARGYEQYFGPGTRLTVT.

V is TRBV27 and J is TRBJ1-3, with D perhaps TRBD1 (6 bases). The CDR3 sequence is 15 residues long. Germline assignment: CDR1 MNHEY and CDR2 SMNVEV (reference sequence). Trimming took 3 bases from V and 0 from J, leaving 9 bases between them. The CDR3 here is CASSLARGSGNTIYF. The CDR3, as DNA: TGTGCCAGCAGTTTGGCCAGGGGCTCTGGAAACACCATATATTTT.

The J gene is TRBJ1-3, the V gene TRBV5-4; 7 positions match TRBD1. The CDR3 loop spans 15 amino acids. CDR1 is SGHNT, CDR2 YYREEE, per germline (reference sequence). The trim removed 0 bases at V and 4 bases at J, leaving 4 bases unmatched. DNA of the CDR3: TGTGCCAGCAGCTTGGGAAGGGGGCAAGGAAACACCATATATTTT. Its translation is CASSLGRGQGNTIYF.

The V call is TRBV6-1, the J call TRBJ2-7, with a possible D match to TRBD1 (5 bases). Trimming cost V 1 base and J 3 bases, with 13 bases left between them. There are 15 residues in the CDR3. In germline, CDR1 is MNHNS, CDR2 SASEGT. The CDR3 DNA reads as TGTGCCAGCAGTGAAGGGCAGGGCGGAAACTACGAGCAGTACTTC. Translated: CASSEGQGGNYEQYF.

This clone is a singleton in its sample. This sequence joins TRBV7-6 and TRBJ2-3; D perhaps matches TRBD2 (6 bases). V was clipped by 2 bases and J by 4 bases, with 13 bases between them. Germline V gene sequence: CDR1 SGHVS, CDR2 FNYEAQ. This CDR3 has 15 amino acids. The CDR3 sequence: CASSLKVAGPDTQYF. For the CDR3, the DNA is TGTGCCAGCAGCTTAAAAGTTGCGGGGCCAGATACGCAGTATTTT.

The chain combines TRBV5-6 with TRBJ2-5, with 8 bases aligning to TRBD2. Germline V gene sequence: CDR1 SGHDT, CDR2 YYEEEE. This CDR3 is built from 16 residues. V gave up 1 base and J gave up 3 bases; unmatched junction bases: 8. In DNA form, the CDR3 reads TGTGCCAGCAGCTTGTTAGCGGGGCAATGGGAAGAGACCCAGTACTTC. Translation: CASSLLAGQWEETQYF.

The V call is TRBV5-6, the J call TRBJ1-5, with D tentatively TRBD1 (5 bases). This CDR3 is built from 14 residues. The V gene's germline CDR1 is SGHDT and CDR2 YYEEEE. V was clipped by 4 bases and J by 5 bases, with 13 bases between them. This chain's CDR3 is CASSPGGAYQPQHF. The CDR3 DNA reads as TGTGCCAGCAGCCCTGGTGGGGCGTATCAGCCCCAGCATTTT.

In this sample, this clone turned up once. The CDR3 DNA reads TGCGCCAGCAGCTTGTGGGCGATCTCAGATACGCAGTATTTT. Translation: CASSLWAISDTQYF. The V gene is TRBV5-1, the J gene TRBJ2-3; D is unresolved. The CDR3 length is 14 residues. Trimming cost V 1 base and J 4 bases, with 10 bases left between them. Germline loops: CDR1 SGHRS, CDR2 YFSETQ.

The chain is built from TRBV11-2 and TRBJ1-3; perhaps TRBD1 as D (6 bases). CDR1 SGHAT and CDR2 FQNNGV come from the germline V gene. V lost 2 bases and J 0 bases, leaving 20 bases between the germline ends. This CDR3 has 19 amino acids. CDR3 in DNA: TGTGCCAGCAGCTTATATTCCGGAGGACAGTTGTTCTCTGGAAACACCATATATTTT. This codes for CASSLYSGGQLFSGNTIYF.

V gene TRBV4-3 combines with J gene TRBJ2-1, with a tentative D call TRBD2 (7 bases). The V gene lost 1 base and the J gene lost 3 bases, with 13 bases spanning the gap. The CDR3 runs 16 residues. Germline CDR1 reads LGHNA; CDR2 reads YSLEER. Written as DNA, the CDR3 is TGCGCCAGCAGCCAAGTAGGGGGGGTTATCTACAATGAGCAGTTCTTC. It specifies CASSQVGGVIYNEQFF.

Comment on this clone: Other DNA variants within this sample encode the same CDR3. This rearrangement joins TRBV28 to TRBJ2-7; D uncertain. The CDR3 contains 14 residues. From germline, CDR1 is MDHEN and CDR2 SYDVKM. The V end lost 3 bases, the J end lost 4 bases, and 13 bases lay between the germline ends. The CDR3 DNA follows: TGTGCCAGCAGTTTCGGTCGGGTTGTATACGAGCAGTACTTC. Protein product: CASSFGRVVYEQYF.

The CDR3 loop is CASSLKTGMYEKLFF. In DNA, the CDR3 is TGTGCCAGCAGCCTAAAGACAGGGATGTATGAAAAACTGTTTTTT. The chain couples TRBV6-5 to TRBJ1-4; the match to TRBD1 covers 7 bases. CDR1 MNHEY and CDR2 SVGAGI come from the germline V gene. Trimming cost V 6 bases and J 6 bases; bases outside gene matches: 10. The CDR3 consists of 15 residues.

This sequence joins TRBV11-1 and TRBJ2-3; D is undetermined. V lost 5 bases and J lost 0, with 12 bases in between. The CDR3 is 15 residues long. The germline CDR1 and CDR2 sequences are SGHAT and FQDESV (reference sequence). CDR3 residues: CASSLTAPSTDTQYF. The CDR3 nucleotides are TGTGCCAGCAGCCTTACAGCACCTAGCACAGATACGCAGTATTTT.

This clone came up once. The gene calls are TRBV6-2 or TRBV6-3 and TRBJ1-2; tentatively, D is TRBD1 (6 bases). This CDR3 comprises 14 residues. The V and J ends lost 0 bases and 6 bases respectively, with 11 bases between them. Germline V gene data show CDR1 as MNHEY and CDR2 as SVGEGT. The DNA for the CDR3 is TGTGCCAGCAGTTACTCGGACCAGGGGAATGGCTACACCTTC. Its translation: CASSYSDQGNGYTF.

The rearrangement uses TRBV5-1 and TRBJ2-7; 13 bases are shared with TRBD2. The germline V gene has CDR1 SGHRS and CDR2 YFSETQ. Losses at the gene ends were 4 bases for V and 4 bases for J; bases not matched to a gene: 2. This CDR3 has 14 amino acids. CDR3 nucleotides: TGCGCCAGCAGCGAACTAGCGGGGGGGTACGAGCAGTACTTC. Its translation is CASSELAGGYEQYF. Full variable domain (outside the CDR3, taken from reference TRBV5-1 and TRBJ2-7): KAGVTQTPRYLIKTRGQQVTLSCSPISGHRSVSWYQQTPGQGLQFLFEYFSETQRNKGNFPGRFSGRQFSNSRSEMNVSTLELGDSALYLCASSELAGGYEQYFGPGTRLTVT.

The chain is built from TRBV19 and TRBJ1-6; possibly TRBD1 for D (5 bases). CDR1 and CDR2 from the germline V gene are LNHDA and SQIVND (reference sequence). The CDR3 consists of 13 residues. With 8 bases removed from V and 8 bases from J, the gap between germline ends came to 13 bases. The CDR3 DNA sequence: TGTGCCAGTGCCGGGACTGCTTATTCACCCCTCCACTTT. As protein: CASAGTAYSPLHF.

The DNA for the CDR3 is TGTGCCAGCATCAGGGTAGCAGGGGGCTTTGGCTACACCTTC. Translation: CASIRVAGGFGYTF. The chain joins TRBV11-2 to TRBJ1-2; 8 bases map to TRBD1. The CDR3 length is 14 residues. V lost 7 bases and J lost 7; bases outside the gene matches: 11. Looked up from germline, CDR1 is SGHAT and CDR2 is FQNNGV.

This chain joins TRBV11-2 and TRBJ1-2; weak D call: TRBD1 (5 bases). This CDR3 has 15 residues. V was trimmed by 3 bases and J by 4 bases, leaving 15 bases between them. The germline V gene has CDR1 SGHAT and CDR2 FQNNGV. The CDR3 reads CASSLGLRKTYGYTF. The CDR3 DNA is TGTGCCAGCAGCTTGGGACTCCGGAAGACCTATGGCTACACCTTC.

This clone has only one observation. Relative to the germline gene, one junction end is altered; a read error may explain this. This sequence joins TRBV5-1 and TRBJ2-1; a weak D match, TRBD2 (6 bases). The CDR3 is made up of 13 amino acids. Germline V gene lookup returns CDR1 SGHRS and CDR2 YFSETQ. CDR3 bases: TGCGCCAGTAGCTCCTTGGGGGGCAATGAGCAGTTCTTC. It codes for CASSSLGGNEQFF.

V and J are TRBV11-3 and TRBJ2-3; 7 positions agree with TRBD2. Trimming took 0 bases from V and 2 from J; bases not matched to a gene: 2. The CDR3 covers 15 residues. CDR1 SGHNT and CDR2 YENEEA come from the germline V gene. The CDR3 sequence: CASSLDRGVTDTQYF. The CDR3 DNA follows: TGTGCCAGCAGCTTAGATCGGGGGGTCACAGATACGCAGTATTTT. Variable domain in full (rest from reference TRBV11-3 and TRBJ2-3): EAGVVQSPRYKIIEKKQPVAFWCNPISGHNTLYWYLQNLGQGPELLIRYENEEAVDDSQLPKDRFSAERLKGVDSTLKIQPAELGDSAVYLCASSLDRGVTDTQYFGPGTRLTVL.

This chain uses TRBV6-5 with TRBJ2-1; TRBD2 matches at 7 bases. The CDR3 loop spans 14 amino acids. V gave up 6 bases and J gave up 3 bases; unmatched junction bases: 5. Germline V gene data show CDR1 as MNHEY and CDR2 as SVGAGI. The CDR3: CASRQRGFYNEQFF. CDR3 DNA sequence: TGTGCCAGCAGGCAGCGGGGATTCTACAATGAGCAGTTCTTC.

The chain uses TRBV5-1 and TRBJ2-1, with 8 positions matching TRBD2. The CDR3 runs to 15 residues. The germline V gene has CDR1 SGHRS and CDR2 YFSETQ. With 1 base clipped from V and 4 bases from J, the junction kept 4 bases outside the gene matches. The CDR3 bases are TGCGCCAGCAGCTTGACTAGCGGACCTTACAATGAGCAGTTCTTC. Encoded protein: CASSLTSGPYNEQFF.

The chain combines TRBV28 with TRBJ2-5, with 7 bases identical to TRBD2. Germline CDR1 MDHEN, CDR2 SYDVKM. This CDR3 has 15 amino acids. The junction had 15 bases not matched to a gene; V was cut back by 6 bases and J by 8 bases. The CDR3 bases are TGTGCCAGCAGCCACAACAGCGGGGCCAAGGGAACCCAGTACTTC. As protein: CASSHNSGAKGTQYF.